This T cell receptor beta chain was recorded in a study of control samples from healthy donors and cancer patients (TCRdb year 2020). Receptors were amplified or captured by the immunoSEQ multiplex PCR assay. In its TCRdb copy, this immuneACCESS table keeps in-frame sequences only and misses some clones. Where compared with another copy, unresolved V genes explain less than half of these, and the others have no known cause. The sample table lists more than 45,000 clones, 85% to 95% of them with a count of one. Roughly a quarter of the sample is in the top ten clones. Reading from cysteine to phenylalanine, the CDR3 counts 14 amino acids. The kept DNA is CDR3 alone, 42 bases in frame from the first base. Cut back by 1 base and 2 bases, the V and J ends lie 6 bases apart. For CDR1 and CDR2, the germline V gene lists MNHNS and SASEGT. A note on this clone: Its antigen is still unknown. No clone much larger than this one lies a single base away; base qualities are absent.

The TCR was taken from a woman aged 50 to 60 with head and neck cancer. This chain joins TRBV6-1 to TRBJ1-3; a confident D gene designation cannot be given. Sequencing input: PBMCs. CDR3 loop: CASSEGGTGNTIYF. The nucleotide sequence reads TGTGCCAGCAGTGAAGGGGGAACTGGAAACACCATATATTTT.